These 14 T cell receptor delta chains were sequenced from one sample in a study of fetal and pediatric gammadelta thymocytes. TCRdb called clones from the reads again using CATT. The sample yields about 730 delta-chain clones, about 19% seen once. The thymus tissue was fetal, from elective terminations at about 14 to 22 weeks estimated gestational age. What was sequenced was non-Vgamma9Vdelta2 gamma-delta T cells from the thymus. Specified subset: CD3+gammadeltaTCR+ thymocytes not co-expressing Vgamma9 and Vdelta2. These receptors were collected from a human fetus.

As for this clone: A much larger clone differs from this one at a single base, so this may be a read error. V is TRDV2 and J is TRDJ3, with TRDD3 matching over 8 bases. The J gene is absent in TCRdb and was assigned here via DNA matching to germline. The CDR3 has 17 residues. Germline V gives CDR1 GEAIGNYY, CDR2 EKD. As DNA, the CDR3 is TGTGCTTGTGACACGGGATACGCGGACTGGGACACCCGACAGATGTTTTTC. This translates into CACDTGYADWDTRQMFF.

Of note for this clone: A much larger clone lies a single base off, so this may be a read error. The chain links TRDV2 to TRDJ3; 7 bases are a match to TRDD3. Here the J gene was assigned by germline matching of the DNA, as TCRdb has none. Germline values: CDR1 GEAIGNYY, CDR2 EKD. This CDR3 is built from 16 residues. CDR3 loop: CACDTWGTCDTRQMFF. The CDR3 DNA reads TGTGCCTGTGACACCTGGGGGACCTGTGACACCCGACAGATGTTTTTC.

Within the sample, this clone is large. V is TRDV1 and J is TRDJ2; 11 bases map to TRDD3. Per germline, CDR1 TSWWSYY and CDR2 QGS. This CDR3 contains 14 residues. V trimming: 6 bases; J trimming: 5 bases; junction bases outside the gene matches: 2. CDR3 coding DNA: TGTGCTCTTGGAGCTGGGGGATACACAGCACAACTCTTCTTT. Amino acids: CALGAGGYTAQLFF.

The chain joins TRAV38-2/DV8 to TRDJ1, with 10 bases that match TRDD3. Because TCRdb records no J gene, it was assigned here through a match of the DNA to germline. This CDR3 spans 14 amino acids. In germline, CDR1 is TSESDYY, CDR2 QEAYKQQN. V lost 5 bases and J lost 0; bases outside the gene matches: 1. CDR3 loop: CAYSGGYYTDKLIF. CDR3 nucleotide sequence: TGTGCTTATAGTGGGGGATACTACACCGATAAACTCATCTTT.

This clone is labeled as medium-sized. J is TRDJ3 and V is TRDV2; TRDD3 aligns across 11 bases. Germline loops: CDR1 GEAIGNYY, CDR2 EKD. The CDR3 is 17 residues long. V was pared by 3 bases and J by 2 bases, with 2 bases of the junction left unmatched. The CDR3 sequence is CACDWGIRAWDTRQMFF. The CDR3 DNA follows: TGTGCCTGTGACTGGGGGATACGCGCCTGGGACACCCGACAGATGTTTTTC.

This clone is labeled large. The genes are TRDV2 and TRDJ1; TRDD3 aligns across 8 bases. Germline assignment: CDR1 GEAIGNYY and CDR2 EKD. J lost 0 bases, V lost 3 bases, and 5 bases had no gene match. The CDR3 runs to 15 residues. DNA for the CDR3: TGTGCCTGTGACTACTGGGGGCCATACACCGATAAACTCATCTTT. It encodes CACDYWGPYTDKLIF.

By share of the sample, this clone is large. This rearrangement joins TRDV2 to TRDJ2, with TRDD3 matching 13 bases. The CDR3 is made up of 17 amino acids. Trimming cost V 2 bases and J 0 bases; bases outside gene matches: 2. CDR1 GEAIGNYY and CDR2 EKD come from the germline V gene. As DNA, the CDR3 is TGTGCCTGTGACAAACTGGGGGATACGACTTTGACAGCACAACTCTTCTTT. It encodes CACDKLGDTTLTAQLFF.

In its sample, this clone was seen a few times. This may arise from a read error, as a much more abundant clone is one base away. The chain has TRDV2 and TRDJ3, with D possibly matching TRDD3 (6 bases). Germline V lookup: CDR1 GEAIGNYY, CDR2 EKD. This CDR3 has 17 residues. V lost 0 bases to trimming and J lost 2 bases, with 10 bases between them. CDR3 sequence (DNA): TGTGCCTGTGACACCGGGGGGAGCCCCTGGGACACCCGACAGATGTTTTTC. It codes for CACDTGGSPWDTRQMFF.

This clone is deemed medium-sized. Within the sample, other DNA sequences also encode this same CDR3. The rearrangement uses TRDV2 and TRDJ3, with 11 bases fitting TRDD3. CDR1 is GEAIGNYY and CDR2 is EKD in the germline V gene. J was trimmed by 4 bases and V by 4 bases; bases with no gene match: 2. The CDR3 has 16 amino acids. The CDR3 region is CACDTGGYWDTRQMFF. The CDR3 DNA reads TGTGCCTGTGATACTGGGGGATATTGGGACACCCGACAGATGTTTTTC.

The chain joins TRDV2 to TRDJ3, with 7 bases that match TRDD3. Trimming cost V 0 bases and J 5 bases; bases outside gene matches: 0. The CDR3 totals 15 residues. CDR1 and CDR2 (germline): GEAIGNYY, EKD. In DNA form, the CDR3 reads TGTGCCTGTGACACCGGGATACGGGACACCCGACAGATGTTTTTC. Translated: CACDTGIRDTRQMFF.

About this clone: Since a much larger clone is just one base distant, this may be a read error. The chain has TRDV3 and TRDJ1, with D possibly matching TRDD3 (5 bases). Germline loops: CDR1 TVYSNPD, CDR2 GDNSRS (reference sequence). V lost 1 base and J lost 6, with 9 bases in between. The CDR3 is 11 residues long. DNA for the CDR3: TGTGCCTTTACTGGGCCCAATAAACTCATCTTT. This codes for CAFTGPNKLIF.

A word on this clone: A far larger clone differs by one base, so this is likely a read error. The gene calls are TRDV2 and TRDJ2; 13 bases are a match to TRDD3. Here the J gene was assigned by germline matching of the DNA, as TCRdb has none. In germline, CDR1 is GEAIGNYY, CDR2 EKD. The CDR3 spans 17 residues. CDR3 amino acids: CACDKLGDTTLTEQLFF. DNA of the CDR3: TGTGCCTGTGACAAACTGGGGGATACGACTTTGACAGAACAACTCTTCTTT.

As concerns this clone: Since a far larger clone is one base different, this is likely a read error. This sequence joins TRDV1 and TRDJ3, with TRDD3 matching over 9 bases. The CDR3 spans 19 residues. CDR1 and CDR2 from the germline V gene are TSWWSYY and QGS. J lost 0 bases, V lost 2 bases, and 5 bases had no gene match. The CDR3 DNA follows: TGTGCTCTTGGGGAAAGGCTTGGGGGATACTCCTGGGACACCCGACAGATGTTTTTC. Amino acids: CALGERLGGYSWDTRQMFF.

This clone was observed a few times. It differs at one base from a far larger clone, so likely a read error. The chain uses TRDV3 and TRDJ1; 8 nucleotides match TRDD3. The J gene, not given by TCRdb, was assigned here from a germline match of the nucleotide sequence. Germline CDR1 TVYSNPD, CDR2 GDNSRS (reference sequence). The CDR3 is 12 amino acids. CDR3 coding DNA: TGTTCCTTTGGGGGATACACCGATAAACTCATCTTT. Translated: CSFGGYTDKLIF. Full variable domain (remainder filled in from reference TRDV3 and TRDJ1): CDKVTQSSPDQTVASGSEVVLLCTYDTVYSNPDLFWYRIRPDYSFQFVFYGDNSRSEGADFTQGRFSVKHILTQKAFHLVISPVRTEDSATYYCSFGGYTDKLIFGKGTRVTVEP.